This T cell receptor (beta chain) came from a study of cytomegalovirus exposure and HLA in healthy donors. The wider study: An early release of data contained 75 million to 90 million unique TCRs, which came from HLA-typed donors.

About this clone: Its target is unknown.

General study points: Associated with HLA alleles at 0.05 false discovery rate in a later analysis were over 15,000 TCR beta sequences.

Both 60 Vbeta primers and 13 Jbeta primers went into the PCR. Sequencing was performed with immunoSEQ multiplex PCR; in TCRdb, only in-frame clones are kept and a portion is missing. Of over 100,000 clones listed, around 80% are singletons. This CDR3 is built from 15 residues. Per germline, CDR1 SGHRS and CDR2 YFSETQ. V dropped 4 bases and J dropped 4 bases, with 15 bases sitting between them. V and J are TRBV5-1 and TRBJ1-3; tentative D call: TRBD1 (5 bases). Sequenced: PBMCs. The sequence was collected from a female donor in good health and CMV-seronegative. In DNA form, the CDR3 reads TGCGCCAGCAGCACTGCGGCGGGGGACGGAAACACCATATATTTT. Encoded protein: CASSTAAGDGNTIYF.